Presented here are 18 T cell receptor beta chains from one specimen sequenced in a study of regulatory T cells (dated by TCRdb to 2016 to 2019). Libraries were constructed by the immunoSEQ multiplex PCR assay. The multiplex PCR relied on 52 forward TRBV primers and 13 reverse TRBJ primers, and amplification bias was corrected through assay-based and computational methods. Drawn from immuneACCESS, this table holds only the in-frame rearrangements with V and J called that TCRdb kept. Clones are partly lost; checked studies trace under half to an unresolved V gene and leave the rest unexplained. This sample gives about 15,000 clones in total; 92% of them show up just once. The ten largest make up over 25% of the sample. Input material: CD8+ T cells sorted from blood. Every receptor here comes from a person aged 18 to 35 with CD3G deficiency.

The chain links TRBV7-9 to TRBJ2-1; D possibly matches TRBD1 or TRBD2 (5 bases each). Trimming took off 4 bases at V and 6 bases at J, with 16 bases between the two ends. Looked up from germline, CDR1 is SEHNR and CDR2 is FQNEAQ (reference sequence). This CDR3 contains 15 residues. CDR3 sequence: CASSSTGLEGNEQFF. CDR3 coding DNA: TGTGCCAGCAGCTCCACAGGATTAGAGGGCAATGAGCAGTTCTTC.

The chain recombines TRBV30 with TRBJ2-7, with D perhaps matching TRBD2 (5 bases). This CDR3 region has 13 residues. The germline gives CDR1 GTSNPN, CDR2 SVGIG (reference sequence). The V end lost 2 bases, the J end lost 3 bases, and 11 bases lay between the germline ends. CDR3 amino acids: CAWSSGNSYEQYF. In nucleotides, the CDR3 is TGTGCCTGGAGTTCCGGGAACAGCTACGAGCAGTACTTC.

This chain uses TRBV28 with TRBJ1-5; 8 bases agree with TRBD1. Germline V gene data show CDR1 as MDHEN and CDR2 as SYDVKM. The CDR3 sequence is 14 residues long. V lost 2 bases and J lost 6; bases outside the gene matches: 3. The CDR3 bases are TGTGCCAGCAGTTTAAGGACAGGGAGTCAGCCCCAGCATTTT. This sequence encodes CASSLRTGSQPQHF.

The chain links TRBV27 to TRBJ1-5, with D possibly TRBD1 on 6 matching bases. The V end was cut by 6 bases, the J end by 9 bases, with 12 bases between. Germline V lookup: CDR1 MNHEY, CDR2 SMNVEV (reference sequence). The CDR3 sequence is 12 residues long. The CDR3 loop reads CASRTGKGPQHF. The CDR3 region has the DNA TGTGCCAGCAGGACAGGCAAAGGGCCCCAGCATTTT.

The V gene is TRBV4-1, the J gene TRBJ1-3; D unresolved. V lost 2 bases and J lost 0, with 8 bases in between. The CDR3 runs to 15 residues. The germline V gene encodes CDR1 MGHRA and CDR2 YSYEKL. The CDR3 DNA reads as TGCGCCAGCAGCCAATCGGGGAGCTCTGGAAACACCATATATTTT. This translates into CASSQSGSSGNTIYF.

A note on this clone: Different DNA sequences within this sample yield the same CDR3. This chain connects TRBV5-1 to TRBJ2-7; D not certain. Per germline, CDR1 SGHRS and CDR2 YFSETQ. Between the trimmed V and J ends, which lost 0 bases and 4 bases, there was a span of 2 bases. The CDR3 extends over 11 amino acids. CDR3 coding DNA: TGCGCCAGCAGCTTGGGGTACGAGCAGTACTTC. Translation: CASSLGYEQYF.

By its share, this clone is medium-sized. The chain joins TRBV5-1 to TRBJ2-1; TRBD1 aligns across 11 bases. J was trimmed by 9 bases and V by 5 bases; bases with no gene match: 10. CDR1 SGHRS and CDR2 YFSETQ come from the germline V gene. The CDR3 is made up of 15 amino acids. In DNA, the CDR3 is TGCGCCAGCAGGGCCGGGACAGGGGGGTTACTTGAGCAGTTCTTC. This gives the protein CASRAGTGGLLEQFF.

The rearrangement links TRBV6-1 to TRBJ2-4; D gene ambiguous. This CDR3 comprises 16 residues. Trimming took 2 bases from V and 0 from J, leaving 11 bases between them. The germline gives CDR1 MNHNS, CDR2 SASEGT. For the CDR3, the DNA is TGTGCCAGCAGTGAATTAAGTGTGACAGCCAAAAACATTCAGTACTTC. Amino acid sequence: CASSELSVTAKNIQYF.

The CDR3 sequence is CASSLDLISEAFF. CDR3 coding DNA: TGCGCCAGCAGCTTGGATCTTATCTCTGAAGCTTTCTTT. This chain uses TRBV5-1 with TRBJ1-1; the D is unclear. The CDR3 loop spans 13 amino acids. V gave up 0 bases and J gave up 6 bases, with 9 bases separating them. Germline V gene sequence: CDR1 SGHRS, CDR2 YFSETQ.

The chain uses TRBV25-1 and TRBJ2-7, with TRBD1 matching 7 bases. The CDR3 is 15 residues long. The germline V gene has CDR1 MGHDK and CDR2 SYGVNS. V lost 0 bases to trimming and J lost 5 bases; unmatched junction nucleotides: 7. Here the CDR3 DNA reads TGTGCCAGCAGTGAATATATTCCTACAGGGGACGAGCAGTACTTC. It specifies CASSEYIPTGDEQYF.

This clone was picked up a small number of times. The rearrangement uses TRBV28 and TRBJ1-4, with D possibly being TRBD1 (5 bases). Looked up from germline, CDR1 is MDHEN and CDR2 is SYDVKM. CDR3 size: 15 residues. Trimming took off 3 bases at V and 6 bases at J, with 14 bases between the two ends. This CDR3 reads CASSFRQSRDEKLFF. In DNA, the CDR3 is TGTGCCAGCAGTTTTCGACAGTCACGGGATGAAAAACTGTTTTTT.

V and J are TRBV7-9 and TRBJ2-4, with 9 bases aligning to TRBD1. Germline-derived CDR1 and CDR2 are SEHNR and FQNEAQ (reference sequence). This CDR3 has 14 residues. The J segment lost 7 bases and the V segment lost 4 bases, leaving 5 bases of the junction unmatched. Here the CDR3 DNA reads TGTGCCAGCAGCTCACAGGGGGCGGTGAACATTCAGTACTTC. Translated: CASSSQGAVNIQYF.

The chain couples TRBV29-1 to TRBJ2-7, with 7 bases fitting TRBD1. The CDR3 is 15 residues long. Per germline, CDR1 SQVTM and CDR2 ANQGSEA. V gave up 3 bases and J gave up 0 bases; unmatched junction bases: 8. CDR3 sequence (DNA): TGCAGCGTTGAGAAGAAGGACAGGAGCTCCTACGAGCAGTACTTC. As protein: CSVEKKDRSSYEQYF.

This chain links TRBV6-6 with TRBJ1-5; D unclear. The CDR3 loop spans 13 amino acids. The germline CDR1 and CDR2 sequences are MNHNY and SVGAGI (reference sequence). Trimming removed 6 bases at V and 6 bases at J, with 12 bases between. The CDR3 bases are TGTGCCAGCAGCTCCCTGGTGGGTCAGCCCCAGCATTTT. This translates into CASSSLVGQPQHF.

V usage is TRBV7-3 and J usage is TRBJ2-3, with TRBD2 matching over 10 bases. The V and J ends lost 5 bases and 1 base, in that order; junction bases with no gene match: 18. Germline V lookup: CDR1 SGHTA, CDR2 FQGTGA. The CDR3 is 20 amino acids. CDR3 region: CASSPHLLAGHQPGTDTQYF. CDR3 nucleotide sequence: TGTGCCAGCAGCCCCCACCTACTAGCGGGACACCAACCCGGCACAGATACGCAGTATTTT.

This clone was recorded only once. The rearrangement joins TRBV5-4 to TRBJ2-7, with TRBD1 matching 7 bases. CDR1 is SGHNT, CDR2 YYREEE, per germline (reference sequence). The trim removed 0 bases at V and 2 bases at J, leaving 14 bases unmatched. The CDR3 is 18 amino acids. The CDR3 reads CASSLVPGQLYFPYEQYF. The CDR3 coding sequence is TGTGCCAGCAGCTTGGTTCCGGGACAGTTGTATTTTCCCTACGAGCAGTACTTC.

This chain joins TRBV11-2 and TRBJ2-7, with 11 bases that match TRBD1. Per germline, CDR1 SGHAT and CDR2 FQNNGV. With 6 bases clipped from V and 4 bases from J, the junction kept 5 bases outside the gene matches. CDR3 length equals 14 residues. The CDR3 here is CASSWTGGEYEQYF. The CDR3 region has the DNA TGTGCCAGCAGTTGGACAGGGGGCGAGTACGAGCAGTACTTC.

CDR3 region: CASRKAEAYTF. The CDR3 nucleotides are TGTGCCAGCCGCAAAGCGGAAGCCTACACCTTC. This chain joins TRBV4-2 and TRBJ1-2; no firm D call. V lost 8 bases to trimming and J lost 10 bases, with 14 bases between them. The CDR3 has 11 residues. CDR1 and CDR2 from the germline V gene are LGHNA and YNFKEQ.